Following are 9 T cell receptor beta chains from one sample sequenced in a study of blood T cell repertoires in COVID-19. Profiling relied on immunoSEQ multiplex PCR, and the TCRdb table lists in-frame clones only, not all of them. The sample carries 150,000 to 200,000 clones, roughly 80% recorded once. Sequenced sample: peripheral blood. Every receptor here comes from a man aged 55 to 70 with acute or convalescent COVID-19.

The chain links TRBV9 to TRBJ1-2, with TRBD1 as a possible D gene (5 bases). This CDR3 spans 14 amino acids. Germline assignment: CDR1 SGDLS and CDR2 YYNGEE. Trimming removed 0 bases from V and 4 bases from J, with 10 bases in between. The CDR3 here is CASSVDQGGYGYTF. Written as DNA, the CDR3 is TGTGCCAGCAGCGTAGATCAGGGTGGCTATGGCTACACCTTC.

CDR3 in DNA: TGTGCAAGCTCCTTTCCGAATAGCGGGAGGGCCTATACAGATACGCAGTATTTT. Its protein product is CASSFPNSGRAYTDTQYF. The chain links TRBV5-4 to TRBJ2-3, with TRBD2 matching 11 bases. This CDR3 is built from 18 residues. CDR1 and CDR2 (germline): SGHNT, YYREEE (reference sequence).

The J gene is TRBJ1-4, the V gene TRBV11-2, with 7 bases that match TRBD1. Per the germline V gene, CDR1 is SGHAT and CDR2 is FQNNGV. The CDR3 consists of 14 residues. Trimming at V came to 1 base and at J to 8 bases, leaving 4 bases not matched to a gene. The CDR3 sequence is CASSLGQGWEKLFF. CDR3 DNA: TGTGCCAGCAGCTTAGGACAGGGATGGGAAAAACTGTTTTTT. The entire variable domain, with the rest obtained from reference TRBV11-2 and TRBJ1-4, is as follows: EAGVAQSPRYKIIEKRQSVAFWCNPISGHATLYWYQQILGQGPKLLIQFQNNGVVDDSQLPKDRFSAERLKGVDSTLKIQPAKLEDSAVYLCASSLGQGWEKLFFGSGTQLSVL.

The gene calls are TRBV30 and TRBJ1-5; unclear D gene. V shed 1 base and J shed 1 base, with 11 bases lying between them. This CDR3 spans 15 amino acids. Germline assignment: CDR1 GTSNPN and CDR2 SVGIG (reference sequence). In DNA, the CDR3 is TGTGCCTGGAGTGGCCGCCTCGGGAGCAATCAGCCCCAGCATTTT. Its translation is CAWSGRLGSNQPQHF.

CDR3 bases: TGTGCAAGTCGCTTAGTGGGGACTAGCGGGAGGGCGACCACAGATACGCAGTATTTT. It specifies CASRLVGTSGRATTDTQYF. The chain has TRBV12-2 and TRBJ2-3; the table's D call, TRBD2, has no DNA check behind it. TRBV12-2 is tagged as a pseudogene. This CDR3 region has 19 residues.

The rearrangement joins TRBV2 to TRBJ1-2; no clear D. CDR3 length equals 13 residues. Trimming stripped 7 bases from V and 2 bases from J, with 11 bases between. CDR1 SNHLY and CDR2 FYNNEI come from the germline V gene. The DNA of the CDR3 is TGTGCCAGCAAGCCAAACCCAAACTATGGCTACACCTTC. Amino acids: CASKPNPNYGYTF.

The chain combines TRBV19 with TRBJ2-7; TRBD1 agrees at 7 bases. Germline V CDR1 and CDR2: LNHDA, SQIVND (reference sequence). The length of the CDR3 is 15 residues. Losses at the gene ends were 1 base for V and 1 base for J; bases not matched to a gene: 4. CDR3 nucleotide sequence: TGTGCCAGTAGTATAGGCAGGGACAGATCCTACGAGCAGTACTTC. Protein sequence: CASSIGRDRSYEQYF.

This chain links TRBV7-3 with TRBJ2-1; 9 bases are a match to TRBD2. V was pared by 4 bases and J by 5 bases, with 6 bases of the junction left unmatched. CDR3 length equals 15 residues. The germline gives CDR1 SGHTA, CDR2 FQGTGA. In nucleotides, the CDR3 is TGTGCCAGCAGCTCACCTAGCGGGGTTAACAATGAGCAGTTCTTC. Its translation is CASSSPSGVNNEQFF.

This sequence joins TRBV9 and TRBJ2-7; D unclear. Germline V gene sequence: CDR1 SGDLS, CDR2 YYNGEE. Trimming cost V 0 bases and J 1 base, with 11 bases left between them. This CDR3 region has 15 residues. CDR3 region: CASSVAVGPSYEQYF. Written as DNA, the CDR3 is TGTGCCAGCAGCGTAGCTGTGGGCCCATCCTACGAGCAGTACTTC.